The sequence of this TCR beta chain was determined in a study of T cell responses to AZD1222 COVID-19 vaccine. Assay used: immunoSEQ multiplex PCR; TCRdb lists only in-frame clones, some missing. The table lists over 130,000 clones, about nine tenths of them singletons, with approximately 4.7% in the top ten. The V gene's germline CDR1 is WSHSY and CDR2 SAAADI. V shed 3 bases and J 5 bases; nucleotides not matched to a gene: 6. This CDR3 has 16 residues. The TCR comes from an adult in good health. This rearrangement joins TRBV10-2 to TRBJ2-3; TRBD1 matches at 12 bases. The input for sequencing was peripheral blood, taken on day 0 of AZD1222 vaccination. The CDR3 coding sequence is TGCGCCAGCAGTGACCAAGGGACAGGGGGCTTAGATACGCAGTATTTT. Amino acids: CASSDQGTGGLDTQYF.